This T cell receptor (beta chain) was identified in a study of blood T cells in healthy people across ages. Isolating PBMCs gave at least 6 million of these cells per sample. V was shortened by 3 bases and J by 0 bases, with 11 bases between the two germline ends. CDR1 and CDR2 (germline): MNHEY, SMNVEV (reference sequence). The CDR3 runs to 16 residues. A J-beta primer mix and a sample-barcoded 5' primer were used in a second PCR of roughly 6 to 11 cycles. TCRdb recomputed calls from the 5' RACE reads with MiXCR, one row per CDR3 protein. Seen here are about 970,000 distinct CDR3 sequences, roughly 47% observed once, and the top ten hold about 21%.

Sequenced sample: blood. The clonotype originates from a woman aged 55-69 years in good health. The chain is built from TRBV27 and TRBJ1-4; D is perhaps TRBD1 (5 bases). The CDR3 loop reads CASSFNRTSTNEKLFF. The CDR3 DNA is TGTGCCAGCAGTTTTAACAGGACCTCAACTAATGAAAAACTGTTTTTT.